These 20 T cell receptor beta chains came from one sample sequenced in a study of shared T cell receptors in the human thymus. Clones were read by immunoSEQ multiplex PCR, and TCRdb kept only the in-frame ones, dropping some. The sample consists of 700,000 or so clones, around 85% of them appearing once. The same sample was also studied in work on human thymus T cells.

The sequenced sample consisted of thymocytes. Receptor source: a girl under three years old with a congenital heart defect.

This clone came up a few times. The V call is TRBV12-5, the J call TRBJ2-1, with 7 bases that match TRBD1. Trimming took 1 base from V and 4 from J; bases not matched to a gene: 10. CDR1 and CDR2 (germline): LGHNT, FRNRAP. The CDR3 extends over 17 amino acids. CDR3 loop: CASGLGHDRAPYNEQFF. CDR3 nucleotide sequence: TGTGCTAGTGGTTTGGGACACGACAGGGCACCATACAATGAGCAGTTCTTC.

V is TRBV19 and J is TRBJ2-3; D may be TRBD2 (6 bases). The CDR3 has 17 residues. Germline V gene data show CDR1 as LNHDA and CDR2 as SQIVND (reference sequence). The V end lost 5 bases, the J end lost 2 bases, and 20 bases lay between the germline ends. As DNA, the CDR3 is TGTGCCAGTAGTGCTTCAATGGAGGGGCACCTCACAGATACGCAGTATTTT. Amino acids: CASSASMEGHLTDTQYF.

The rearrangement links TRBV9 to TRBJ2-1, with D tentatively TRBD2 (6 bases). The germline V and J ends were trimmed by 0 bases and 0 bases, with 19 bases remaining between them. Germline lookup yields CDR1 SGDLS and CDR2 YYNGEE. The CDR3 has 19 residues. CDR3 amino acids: CASSVVGGLSPFSYNEQFF. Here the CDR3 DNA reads TGTGCCAGCAGCGTAGTAGGTGGACTATCGCCGTTCTCCTACAATGAGCAGTTCTTC.

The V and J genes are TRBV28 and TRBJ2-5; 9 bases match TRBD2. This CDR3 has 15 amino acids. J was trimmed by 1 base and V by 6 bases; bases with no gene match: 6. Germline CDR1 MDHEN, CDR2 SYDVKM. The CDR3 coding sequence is TGTGCCAGCAGACCCGGGCGGGGGGGCCAAGAGACCCAGTACTTC. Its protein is CASRPGRGGQETQYF.

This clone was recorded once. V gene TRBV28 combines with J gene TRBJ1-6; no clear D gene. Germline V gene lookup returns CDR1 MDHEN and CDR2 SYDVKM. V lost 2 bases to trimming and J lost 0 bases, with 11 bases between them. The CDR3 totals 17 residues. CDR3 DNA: TGTGCCAGCAGTTTACGCGTAAGAATCTCCTATAATTCACCCCTCCACTTT. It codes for CASSLRVRISYNSPLHF.

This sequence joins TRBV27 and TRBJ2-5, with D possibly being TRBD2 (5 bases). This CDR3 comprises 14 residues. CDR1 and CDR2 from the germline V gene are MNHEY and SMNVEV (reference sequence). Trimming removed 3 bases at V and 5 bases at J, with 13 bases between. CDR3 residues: CASSFISRRETQYF. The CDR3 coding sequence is TGTGCCAGCAGTTTCATATCCCGGAGGGAGACCCAGTACTTC.

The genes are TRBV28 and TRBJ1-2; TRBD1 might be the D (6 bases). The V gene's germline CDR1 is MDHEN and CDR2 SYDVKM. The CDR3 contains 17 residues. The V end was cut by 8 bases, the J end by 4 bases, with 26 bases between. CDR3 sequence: CASVHRVGVGLGYGYTF. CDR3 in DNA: TGTGCCAGCGTTCACAGGGTTGGAGTAGGCCTAGGCTATGGCTACACCTTC.

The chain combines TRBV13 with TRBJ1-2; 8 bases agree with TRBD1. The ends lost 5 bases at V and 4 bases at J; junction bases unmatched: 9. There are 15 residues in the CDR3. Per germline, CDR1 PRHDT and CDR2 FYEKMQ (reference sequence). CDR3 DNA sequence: TGTGCCAGCAGCCTTCAGGGGGCGATACCCTATGGCTACACCTTC. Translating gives CASSLQGAIPYGYTF.

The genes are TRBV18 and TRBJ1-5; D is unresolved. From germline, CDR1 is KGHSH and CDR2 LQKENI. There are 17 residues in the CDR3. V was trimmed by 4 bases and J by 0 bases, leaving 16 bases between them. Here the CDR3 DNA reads TGTGCCAGCTCACAAAGAACTACACTTAATAGCAATCAGCCCCAGCATTTT. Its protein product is CASSQRTTLNSNQPQHF.

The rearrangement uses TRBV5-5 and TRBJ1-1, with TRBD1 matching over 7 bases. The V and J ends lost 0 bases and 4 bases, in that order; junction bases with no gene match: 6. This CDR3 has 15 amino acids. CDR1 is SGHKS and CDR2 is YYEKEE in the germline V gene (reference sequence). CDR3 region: CASSLVRGQGTEAFF. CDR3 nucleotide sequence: TGTGCCAGCAGCTTGGTAAGGGGGCAAGGCACTGAAGCTTTCTTT.

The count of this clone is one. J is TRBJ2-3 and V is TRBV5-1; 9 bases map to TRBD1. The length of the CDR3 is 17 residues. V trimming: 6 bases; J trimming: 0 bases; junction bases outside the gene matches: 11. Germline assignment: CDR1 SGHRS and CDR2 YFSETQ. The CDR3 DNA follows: TGCGCCAGCACCCACCGGGACAGGGTGCGAAGCACAGATACGCAGTATTTT. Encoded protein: CASTHRDRVRSTDTQYF.

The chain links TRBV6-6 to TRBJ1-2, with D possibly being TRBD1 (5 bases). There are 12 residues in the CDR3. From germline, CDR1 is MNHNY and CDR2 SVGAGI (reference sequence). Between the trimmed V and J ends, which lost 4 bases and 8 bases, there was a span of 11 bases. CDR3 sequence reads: CASSFGGTGYTF. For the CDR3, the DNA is TGTGCCAGCAGTTTTGGAGGGACGGGCTACACCTTC.

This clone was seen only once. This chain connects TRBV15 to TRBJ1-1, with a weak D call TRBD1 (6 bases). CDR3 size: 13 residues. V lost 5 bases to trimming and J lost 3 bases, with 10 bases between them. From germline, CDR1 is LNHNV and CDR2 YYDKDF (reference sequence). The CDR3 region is CATSSGTYTEAFF. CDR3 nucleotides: TGTGCCACCAGCTCCGGGACATACACTGAAGCTTTCTTT.

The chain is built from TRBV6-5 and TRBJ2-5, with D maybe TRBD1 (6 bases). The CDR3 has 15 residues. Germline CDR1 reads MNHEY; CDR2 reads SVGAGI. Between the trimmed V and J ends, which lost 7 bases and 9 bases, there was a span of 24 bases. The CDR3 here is CASTNTGWGKKAQYF. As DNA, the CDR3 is TGTGCCAGCACTAATACAGGGTGGGGCAAGAAGGCCCAGTACTTC.

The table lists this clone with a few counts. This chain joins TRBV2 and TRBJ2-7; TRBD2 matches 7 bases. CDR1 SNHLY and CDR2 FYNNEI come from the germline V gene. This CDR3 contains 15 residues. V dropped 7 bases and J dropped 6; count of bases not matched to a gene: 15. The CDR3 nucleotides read TGTGCCAGCATGGGGGGGTTGTACTCCTGGACCGAGCAGTACTTC. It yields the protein CASMGGLYSWTEQYF. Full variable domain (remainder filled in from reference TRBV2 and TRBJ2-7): EPEVTQTPSHQVTQMGQEVILRCVPISNHLYFYWYRQILGQKVEFLVSFYNNEISEKSEIFDDQFSVERPDGSNFTLKIRSTKLEDSAMYFCASMGGLYSWTEQYFGPGTRLTVT.

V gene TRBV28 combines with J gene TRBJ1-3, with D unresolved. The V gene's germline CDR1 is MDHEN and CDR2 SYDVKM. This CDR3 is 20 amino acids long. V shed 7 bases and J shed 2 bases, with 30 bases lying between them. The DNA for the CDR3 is TGTGCCAGCAATCGAGCAGGTGGGGAGTTGAATTTTAGAACTGGAAACACCATATATTTT. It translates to CASNRAGGELNFRTGNTIYF. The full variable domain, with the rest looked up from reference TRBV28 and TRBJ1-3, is DVKVTQSSRYLVKRTGEKVFLECVQDMDHENMFWYRQDPGLGLRLIYFSYDVKMKEKGDIPEGYSVSREKKERFSLILESASTNQTSMYLCASNRAGGELNFRTGNTIYFGEGSWLTVV.

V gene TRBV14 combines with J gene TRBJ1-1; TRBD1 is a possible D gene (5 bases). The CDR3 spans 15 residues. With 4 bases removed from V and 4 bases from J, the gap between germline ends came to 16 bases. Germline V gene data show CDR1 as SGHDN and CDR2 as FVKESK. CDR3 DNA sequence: TGTGCCAGCAGCCGGCAGGGAGGGAGTGCCACTGAAGCTTTCTTT. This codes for CASSRQGGSATEAFF.

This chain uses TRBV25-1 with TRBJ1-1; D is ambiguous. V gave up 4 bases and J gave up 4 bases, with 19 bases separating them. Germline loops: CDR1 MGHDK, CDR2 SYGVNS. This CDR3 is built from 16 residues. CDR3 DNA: TGTGCCAGCAGTGGCTCCGATCCTCCAGAGGTCACTGAAGCTTTCTTT. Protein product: CASSGSDPPEVTEAFF.

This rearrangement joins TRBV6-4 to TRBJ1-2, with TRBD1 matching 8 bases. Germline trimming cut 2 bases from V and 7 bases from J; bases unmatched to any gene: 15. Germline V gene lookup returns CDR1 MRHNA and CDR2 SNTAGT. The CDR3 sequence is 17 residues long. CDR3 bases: TGTGCCAGCAGTGACGGGACAGGAGCTCCCTGGATCGGTGGCTACACCTTC. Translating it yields CASSDGTGAPWIGGYTF.

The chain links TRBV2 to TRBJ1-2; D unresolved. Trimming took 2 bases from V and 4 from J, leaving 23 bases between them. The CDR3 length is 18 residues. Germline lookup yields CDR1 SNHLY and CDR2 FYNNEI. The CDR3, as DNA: TGTGCCAGCAGTGAACGTCCGGTTTGGGAGCCCTCCCCCTATGGCTACACCTTC. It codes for CASSERPVWEPSPYGYTF.